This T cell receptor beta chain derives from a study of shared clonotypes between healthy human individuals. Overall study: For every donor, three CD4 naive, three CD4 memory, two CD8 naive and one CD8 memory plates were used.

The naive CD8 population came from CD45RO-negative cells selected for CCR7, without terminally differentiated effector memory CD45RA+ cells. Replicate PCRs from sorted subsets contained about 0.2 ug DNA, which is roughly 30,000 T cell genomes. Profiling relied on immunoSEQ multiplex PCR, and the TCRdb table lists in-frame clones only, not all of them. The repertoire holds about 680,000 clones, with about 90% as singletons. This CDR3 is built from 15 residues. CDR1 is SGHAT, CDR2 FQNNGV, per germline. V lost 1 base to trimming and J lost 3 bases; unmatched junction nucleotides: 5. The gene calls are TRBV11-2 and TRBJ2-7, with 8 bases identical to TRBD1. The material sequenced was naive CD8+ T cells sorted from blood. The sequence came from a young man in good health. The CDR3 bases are TGTGCCAGCAGCTTAGCCCAGGGGGCCTTCTACGAGCAGTACTTC. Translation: CASSLAQGAFYEQYF.